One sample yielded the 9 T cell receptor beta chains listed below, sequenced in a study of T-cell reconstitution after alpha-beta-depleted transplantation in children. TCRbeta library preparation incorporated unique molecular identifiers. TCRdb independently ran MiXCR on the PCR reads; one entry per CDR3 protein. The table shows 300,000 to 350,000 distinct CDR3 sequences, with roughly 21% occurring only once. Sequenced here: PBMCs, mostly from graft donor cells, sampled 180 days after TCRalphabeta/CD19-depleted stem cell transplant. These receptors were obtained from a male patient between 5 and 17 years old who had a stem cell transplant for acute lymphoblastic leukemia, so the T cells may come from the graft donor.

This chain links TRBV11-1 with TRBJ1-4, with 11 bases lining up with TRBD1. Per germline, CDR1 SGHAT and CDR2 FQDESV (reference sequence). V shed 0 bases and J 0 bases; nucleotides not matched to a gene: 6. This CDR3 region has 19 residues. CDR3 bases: TGTGCCAGCAGCTTAGCAAGATGGACAGGGGGCCCAACTAATGAAAAACTGTTTTTT. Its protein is CASSLARWTGGPTNEKLFF.

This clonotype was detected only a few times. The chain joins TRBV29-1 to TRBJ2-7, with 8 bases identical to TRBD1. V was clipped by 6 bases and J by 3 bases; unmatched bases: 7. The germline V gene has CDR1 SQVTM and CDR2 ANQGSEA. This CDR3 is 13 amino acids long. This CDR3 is CSVAGQGHYEQYF. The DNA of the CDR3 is TGCAGCGTCGCTGGACAGGGACACTACGAGCAGTACTTC.

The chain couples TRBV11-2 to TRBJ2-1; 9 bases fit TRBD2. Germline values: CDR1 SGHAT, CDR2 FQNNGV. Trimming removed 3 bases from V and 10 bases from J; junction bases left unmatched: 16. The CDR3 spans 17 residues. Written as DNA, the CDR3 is TGTGCCAGCAGCTTTTTCGGGAGCGGGAGGTTAGGCGTGGAGCAGTTCTTC. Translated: CASSFFGSGRLGVEQFF.

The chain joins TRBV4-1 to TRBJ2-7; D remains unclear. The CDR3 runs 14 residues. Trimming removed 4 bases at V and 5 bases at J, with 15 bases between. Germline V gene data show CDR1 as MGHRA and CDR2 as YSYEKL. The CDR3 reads CASSRRPISHEQYF. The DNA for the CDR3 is TGCGCCAGCAGCCGCCGACCGATTTCCCACGAGCAGTACTTC.

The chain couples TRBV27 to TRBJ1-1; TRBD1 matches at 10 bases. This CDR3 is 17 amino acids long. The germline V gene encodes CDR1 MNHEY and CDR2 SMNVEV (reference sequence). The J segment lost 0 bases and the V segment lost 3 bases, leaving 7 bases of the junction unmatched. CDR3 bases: TGTGCCAGCAGTTTGAGAAGGACAGGGGGTTTGAACACTGAAGCTTTCTTT. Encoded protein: CASSLRRTGGLNTEAFF.

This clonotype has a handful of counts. The CDR3 is CASTLTRGRTNEQFF. The CDR3 DNA reads as TGTGCCAGCACCTTGACTAGAGGGAGGACAAATGAGCAGTTCTTC. The chain has TRBV27 and TRBJ2-1, with D perhaps matching TRBD2 (6 bases). Germline CDR1 is MNHEY and CDR2 is SMNVEV (reference sequence). The CDR3 contains 15 residues. V shed 7 bases and J shed 7 bases, with 20 bases lying between them.

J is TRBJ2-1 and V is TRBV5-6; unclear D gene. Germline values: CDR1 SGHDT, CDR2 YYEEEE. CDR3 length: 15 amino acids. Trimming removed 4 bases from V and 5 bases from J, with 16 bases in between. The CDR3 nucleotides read TGTGCCAGCAGCGTCCGATGGGGAATCAACAATGAGCAGTTCTTC. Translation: CASSVRWGINNEQFF.

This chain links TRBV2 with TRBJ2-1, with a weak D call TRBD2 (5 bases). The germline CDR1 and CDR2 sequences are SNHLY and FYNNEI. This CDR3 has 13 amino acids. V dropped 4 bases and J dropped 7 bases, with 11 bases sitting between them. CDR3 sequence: CASSAGRINEQFF. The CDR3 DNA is TGTGCCAGCAGTGCGGGAAGAATAAATGAGCAGTTCTTC.

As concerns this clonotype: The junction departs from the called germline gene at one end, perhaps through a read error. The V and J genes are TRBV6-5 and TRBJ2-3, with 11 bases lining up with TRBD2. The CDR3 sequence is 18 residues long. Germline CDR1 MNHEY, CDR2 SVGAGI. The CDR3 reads CASSYPISGGVGTDTPYF. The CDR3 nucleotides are TGTGCCAGCAGTTACCCTATTAGCGGGGGGGTGGGCACAGATACGCCGTATTTT.